The clone carrying this TCR beta chain was counted many times. These data are taken from a study of T cells in Graves' hyperthyroidism and ophthalmopathy. The investigators amplified TCR beta CDR3 regions from RNA transcripts. First-round RT-PCR with HTBI primers amplified the TCR CDR3 region. TCRdb reanalysed the multiplex PCR reads using MiXCR and keeps one entry per CDR3 protein. In the table there are 550,000 to 700,000 distinct CDR3 sequences, about 14% of which are singletons. V was pared by 8 bases and J by 6 bases, with 19 bases between. This CDR3 has 14 residues. Germline CDR1 and CDR2: MNHEY and SVGEGT.

The V and J genes are TRBV6-2 or TRBV6-3 and TRBJ1-1, with D perhaps matching TRBD1 (6 bases). The material sequenced was blood. This sequence was found in a middle-aged woman with Graves' ophthalmopathy. The CDR3 here is CASRTTGGKAEAFF. The CDR3 nucleotides are TGTGCCAGCCGTACGACAGGAGGAAAGGCTGAAGCTTTCTTT.